This T cell receptor beta chain was found in a study of T cells in Graves' hyperthyroidism and ophthalmopathy. Study overall: Peripheral blood sampling occurred at initial diagnosis, before any treatment. Study results and limitations: Most thyroid clonotypes with frequency above 0.001 were detected in blood.

About 9.4 ml fresh peripheral blood yielded the PBMCs. V trimming: 5 bases; J trimming: 3 bases; junction bases outside the gene matches: 8. The CDR3 covers 15 residues. Germline V gene sequence: CDR1 KGHSH, CDR2 LQKENI. From RNA transcripts, TCR beta CDR3 regions were amplified. TCR CDR3 underwent first-round RT-PCR with the HTBI primer set. TCRdb re-called the multiplex PCR reads with MiXCR, one entry per CDR3 protein. The sample consists of hundreds of thousands of distinct CDR3 sequences, 35% to 40% of them appearing once. With respect to this clonotype: The antigen is unknown.

This sequence joins TRBV18 and TRBJ2-7; 9 nucleotides agree with TRBD1. The sample comprised blood. The receptor's source is a man aged 18 to 29 with Graves' hyperthyroidism. The CDR3 protein is CASSSRDRAVYEQYF. In DNA, the CDR3 is TGTGCCAGCTCAAGCCGGGACAGGGCGGTCTACGAGCAGTACTTC.